The 28 T cell receptor beta chains given below trace back to one sample, sequenced in a study of T cell responses to AZD1222 COVID-19 vaccine. Clones were sequenced by immunoSEQ multiplex PCR, and TCRdb holds only the in-frame ones, with some missing. The top ten clones hold approximately 1.3% of a sample with about 100,000 clones, more than 85% of them seen once. Material: peripheral blood, obtained on day 0 of AZD1222 vaccination. The receptors derive from an adult in good health.

V and J are TRBV2 and TRBJ1-1; D is perhaps TRBD1 (6 bases). CDR1 is SNHLY and CDR2 is FYNNEI in the germline V gene. V was clipped by 6 bases and J by 4 bases, with 18 bases between them. The CDR3 is 15 residues long. The CDR3 loop reads CASRGGKGASTEAFF. The CDR3 nucleotides are TGTGCCAGCAGAGGGGGGAAAGGGGCTAGCACTGAAGCTTTCTTT.

This rearrangement joins TRBV11-3 to TRBJ1-6, with D perhaps TRBD1 (6 bases). Trimming stripped 8 bases from V and 5 bases from J, with 10 bases between. The germline gives CDR1 SGHNT, CDR2 YENEEA. The length of the CDR3 is 13 residues. CDR3 loop: CASERGDNSPLHF. DNA of the CDR3: TGTGCCAGCGAGAGGGGGGATAATTCACCCCTCCACTTT.

This chain uses TRBV29-1 with TRBJ1-2; a possible D gene is TRBD1 (6 bases). Germline values: CDR1 SQVTM, CDR2 ANQGSEA. V was clipped by 6 bases and J by 8 bases, with 31 bases between them. CDR3 size: 17 residues. The CDR3 bases are TGCAGCGTGGCACAGGGTTTTTGGGCGAATAAGGGGGTAGGCTACACCTTC. This encodes CSVAQGFWANKGVGYTF.

V is TRBV6-5 and J is TRBJ1-2, with 7 nucleotides matching TRBD1. CDR3 length: 14 amino acids. The J segment lost 7 bases and the V segment lost 6 bases, leaving 11 bases of the junction unmatched. CDR1 and CDR2 from the germline V gene are MNHEY and SVGAGI. CDR3 amino acids: CASRSPGTEGGYTF. CDR3 in DNA: TGTGCCAGCAGATCACCCGGGACAGAGGGTGGCTACACCTTC.

The CDR3 nucleotides are TGTGCCACCAGCAGACCGACAGGGGGCAAAAACATTCAGTACTTC. It codes for CATSRPTGGKNIQYF. This chain connects TRBV15 to TRBJ2-4; 9 bases agree with TRBD1. Per the germline V gene, CDR1 is LNHNV and CDR2 is YYDKDF (reference sequence). CDR3 size: 15 residues. V lost 2 bases to trimming and J lost 3 bases; unmatched junction nucleotides: 2.

The V call is TRBV11-2, the J call TRBJ2-3; TRBD2 might be the D (6 bases). CDR1 and CDR2 (germline): SGHAT, FQNNGV. This CDR3 spans 17 amino acids. V lost 2 bases and J 2 bases, leaving 17 bases between the germline ends. The CDR3: CASSLNLNGEVTDTQYF. For the CDR3, the DNA is TGTGCCAGCAGCTTAAATCTTAACGGGGAGGTCACAGATACGCAGTATTTT.

V is TRBV10-1 and J is TRBJ2-1, with TRBD1 identical over 11 bases. V lost 3 bases to trimming and J lost 8 bases; unmatched junction nucleotides: 15. The CDR3 totals 18 residues. The germline CDR1 and CDR2 sequences are WNHNN and SYGVQD (reference sequence). The CDR3 sequence is CASSDTSSGTGGSHEQFF. CDR3 bases: TGCGCCAGCAGTGACACATCGTCCGGGACAGGGGGTTCGCATGAGCAGTTCTTC.

V and J are TRBV5-1 and TRBJ1-3; D gene uncertain. The V gene lost 0 bases and the J gene lost 0 bases, with 7 bases spanning the gap. Per the germline V gene, CDR1 is SGHRS and CDR2 is YFSETQ. The CDR3 sequence is 15 residues long. The CDR3 region is CASSLGLSSGNTIYF. CDR3 nucleotides: TGCGCCAGCAGCTTGGGGCTAAGCTCTGGAAACACCATATATTTT.

This chain links TRBV6-5 with TRBJ1-1; D unclear. The CDR3 sequence is 13 residues long. CDR1 MNHEY and CDR2 SVGAGI come from the germline V gene. V was pared by 8 bases and J by 3 bases, with 13 bases between. CDR3 region: CASLLQPYTEAFF. DNA of the CDR3: TGTGCCAGCCTACTCCAGCCCTACACTGAAGCTTTCTTT.

The chain links TRBV9 to TRBJ2-1; D perhaps matches TRBD2 (6 bases). The CDR3 has 16 residues. CDR1 and CDR2 (germline): SGDLS, YYNGEE. V was pared by 5 bases and J by 10 bases, with 25 bases between. CDR3 sequence (DNA): TGTGCCAGCAGACCTCCGACTAGTGGGAGACACATGGAGCAGTTCTTC. It encodes CASRPPTSGRHMEQFF.

This rearrangement joins TRBV7-9 to TRBJ2-2; tentative D call: TRBD2 (6 bases). The CDR3 consists of 15 residues. V lost 8 bases to trimming and J lost 2 bases, with 15 bases between them. Germline-derived CDR1 and CDR2 are SEHNR and FQNEAQ (reference sequence). CDR3 in amino acids: CASVTSGRNTGELFF. The CDR3, as DNA: TGTGCCAGCGTAACCTCCGGGAGAAACACCGGGGAGCTGTTTTTT.

This clone turned up a few times. The genes are TRBV6-6 and TRBJ1-2, with D unresolved. The CDR3 runs 14 residues. V lost 2 bases and J 4 bases, leaving 11 bases between the germline ends. Germline loops: CDR1 MNHNY, CDR2 SVGAGI (reference sequence). The CDR3 nucleotides read TGTGCCAGCAGTTACGGGGAGGTCTCCTATGGCTACACCTTC. This gives the protein CASSYGEVSYGYTF.

The chain employs TRBV7-9 and TRBJ2-2; possibly TRBD1 for D (6 bases). This CDR3 is built from 15 residues. CDR1 is SEHNR, CDR2 FQNEAQ, per germline (reference sequence). V was clipped by 6 bases and J by 3 bases, with 14 bases between them. CDR3 sequence reads: CASRAQGRYTGELFF. The DNA of the CDR3 is TGTGCCAGCAGAGCACAGGGAAGGTACACCGGGGAGCTGTTTTTT.

The chain carries TRBV12-3 or TRBV12-4 and TRBJ2-7; 8 nucleotides match TRBD1. The CDR3 covers 12 residues. With V trimmed by 6 bases and J by 6 bases, 4 bases remained unmatched. The CDR3 nucleotides are TGTGCCAGCAGACTCACAGGGGGCGAGCAGTACTTC. Translating gives CASRLTGGEQYF.

The gene calls are TRBV18 and TRBJ2-7; D is ambiguous. The CDR3 is 13 amino acids. Trimming removed 6 bases from V and 3 bases from J, with 12 bases in between. Germline CDR1 and CDR2: KGHSH and LQKENI. The CDR3 DNA reads as TGTGCCAGCTCCCTTAGGGTGGACTACGAGCAGTACTTC. Protein: CASSLRVDYEQYF.

This chain joins TRBV5-4 and TRBJ2-1, with D unresolved. Germline V gene sequence: CDR1 SGHNT, CDR2 YYREEE (reference sequence). With 4 bases removed from V and 2 bases from J, the gap between germline ends came to 10 bases. This CDR3 spans 14 amino acids. The CDR3 DNA follows: TGTGCCAGCAGCATAAGGGTAACCTACAATGAGCAGTTCTTC. Protein: CASSIRVTYNEQFF.

CDR3 residues: CASSPLILDEQFF. CDR3 DNA sequence: TGTGCCAGCTCACCTCTTATACTTGATGAGCAGTTCTTC. The gene calls are TRBV18 and TRBJ2-1; D is undetermined. The germline CDR1 and CDR2 sequences are KGHSH and LQKENI. Trimming removed 3 bases at V and 8 bases at J, with 11 bases between. The CDR3 spans 13 residues.

The chain recombines TRBV27 with TRBJ2-2; D ambiguous. Per the germline V gene, CDR1 is MNHEY and CDR2 is SMNVEV (reference sequence). The germline V and J ends were trimmed by 7 bases and 8 bases, with 20 bases remaining between them. The CDR3 is 15 amino acids. The CDR3 spells CASTHEVFGRGELFF. The DNA of the CDR3 is TGTGCCAGCACCCACGAGGTGTTCGGTAGGGGGGAGCTGTTTTTT.

The chain has TRBV7-8 and TRBJ2-5; 7 positions agree with TRBD2. Germline CDR1 and CDR2: SGHVS and FQNEAQ. The CDR3 contains 16 residues. V lost 2 bases and J lost 3; bases outside the gene matches: 9. CDR3 coding DNA: TGTGCCAGCAGCTTAAGGGATCTAGCGGAGAAAGAGACCCAGTACTTC. Translated: CASSLRDLAEKETQYF.

Here the CDR3 DNA reads TGTGCCAGTAGTATAGCGGTAGGGTACGAGCAGTACTTC. Translated: CASSIAVGYEQYF. This rearrangement joins TRBV19 to TRBJ2-7; no clear D. V was trimmed by 1 base and J by 4 bases, leaving 8 bases between them. The CDR3 totals 13 residues. Germline-derived CDR1 and CDR2 are LNHDA and SQIVND (reference sequence). Supplemented by reference TRBV19 and TRBJ2-7, the full variable domain reads DGGITQSPKYLFRKEGQNVTLSCEQNLNHDAMYWYRQDPGQGLRLIYYSQIVNDFQKGDIAEGYSVSREKKESFPLTVTSAQKNPTAFYLCASSIAVGYEQYFGPGTRLTVT.

The V call is TRBV11-1, the J call TRBJ1-4, with TRBD1 matching over 7 bases. The CDR3 is made up of 14 amino acids. Germline CDR1 reads SGHAT; CDR2 reads FQDESV (reference sequence). J lost 8 bases, V lost 3 bases, and 6 bases had no gene match. CDR3: CASSFGTVGEKLFF. DNA of the CDR3: TGTGCCAGCAGCTTCGGGACAGTGGGGGAAAAACTGTTTTTT.

The chain is built from TRBV5-1 and TRBJ1-1; 8 bases line up with TRBD1. The junction had 2 bases not matched to a gene; V was cut back by 0 bases and J by 1 base. The V gene's germline CDR1 is SGHRS and CDR2 YFSETQ. This CDR3 region has 15 residues. CDR3 sequence reads: CASSLDDRGNTEAFF. DNA of the CDR3: TGCGCCAGCAGCTTGGACGACAGGGGGAACACTGAAGCTTTCTTT.

The CDR3 nucleotides read TGTGCCAGCAGTGAGCCAGACTCCTACGAGCAGTACTTC. Amino acid sequence: CASSEPDSYEQYF. J is TRBJ2-7 and V is TRBV2; D not resolved. Per the germline V gene, CDR1 is SNHLY and CDR2 is FYNNEI. Trimming shortened V by 3 bases and J by 0 bases, and 6 bases separated the two germline ends. CDR3 length equals 13 residues.

This sequence joins TRBV3-1 (or the pseudogene TRBV3-2) and TRBJ2-3; 14 nucleotides match TRBD2. V was clipped by 1 base and J by 15 bases; unmatched bases: 18. This CDR3 has 18 amino acids. CDR1 is LGHDT and CDR2 is YNNKEL in the germline V gene (reference sequence). The CDR3 region is CASSQGFGTSGRTGVEYF. DNA for the CDR3: TGTGCCAGCAGCCAAGGGTTCGGGACTAGCGGGAGAACAGGGGTAGAATATTTT.

The chain combines TRBV5-1 with TRBJ2-7; D possibly matches TRBD1 or TRBD2 (5 bases each). The V end lost 2 bases, the J end lost 2 bases, and 11 bases lay between the germline ends. This CDR3 region has 14 residues. Looked up from germline, CDR1 is SGHRS and CDR2 is YFSETQ. The CDR3 is CASSFGTQTYEQYF. In DNA form, the CDR3 reads TGCGCCAGCAGCTTCGGGACCCAGACCTACGAGCAGTACTTC.

This chain uses TRBV5-1 with TRBJ1-1, with TRBD1 matching 7 bases. Losses at the gene ends were 7 bases for V and 7 bases for J; bases not matched to a gene: 7. This CDR3 comprises 12 residues. Germline V gene sequence: CDR1 SGHRS, CDR2 YFSETQ. As DNA, the CDR3 is TGCGCCAGCTATGACAGGGTTGGTGAAGCTTTCTTT. It codes for CASYDRVGEAFF.

The chain carries TRBV18 and TRBJ2-2; TRBD1 aligns across 11 bases. CDR1 is KGHSH, CDR2 LQKENI, per germline. V shed 0 bases, J shed 6 bases, and the junction held 3 bases outside the gene matches. The length of the CDR3 is 16 residues. CDR3 nucleotide sequence: TGTGCCAGCTCACCACCCGGGACAGGGGGATCCGGGGAGCTGTTTTTT. It is translated as CASSPPGTGGSGELFF.

The gene calls are TRBV5-1 and TRBJ2-2; 8 nucleotides line up with TRBD1. V was pared by 4 bases and J by 6 bases, with 5 bases of the junction left unmatched. Germline values: CDR1 SGHRS, CDR2 YFSETQ. The CDR3 is made up of 14 amino acids. The CDR3 sequence: CASSMTGAAGELFF. As DNA, the CDR3 is TGCGCCAGCAGCATGACAGGGGCTGCCGGGGAGCTGTTTTTT.